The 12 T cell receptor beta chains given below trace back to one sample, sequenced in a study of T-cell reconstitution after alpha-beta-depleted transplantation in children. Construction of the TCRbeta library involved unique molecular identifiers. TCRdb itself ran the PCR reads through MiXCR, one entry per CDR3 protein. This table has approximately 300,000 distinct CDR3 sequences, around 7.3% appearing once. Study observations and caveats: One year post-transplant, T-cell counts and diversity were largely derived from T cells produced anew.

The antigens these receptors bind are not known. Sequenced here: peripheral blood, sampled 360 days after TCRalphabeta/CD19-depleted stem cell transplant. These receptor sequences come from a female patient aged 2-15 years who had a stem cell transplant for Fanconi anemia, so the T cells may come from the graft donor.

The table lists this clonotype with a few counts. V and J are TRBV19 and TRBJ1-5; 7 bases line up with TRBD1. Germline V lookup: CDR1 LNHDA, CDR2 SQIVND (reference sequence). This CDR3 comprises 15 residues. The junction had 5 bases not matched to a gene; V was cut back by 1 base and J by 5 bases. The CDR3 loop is CASSIGDSGHQPQHF. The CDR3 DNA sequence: TGTGCCAGTAGTATAGGGGACAGCGGCCATCAGCCCCAGCATTTT.

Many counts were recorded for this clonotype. The CDR3 is CASSERGSDQPQHF. The CDR3 nucleotides are TGTGCCAGCAGTGAAAGAGGCTCTGATCAGCCCCAGCATTTT. This chain links TRBV6-1 with TRBJ1-5; no clear D. Germline V gene lookup returns CDR1 MNHNS and CDR2 SASEGT. V was shortened by 2 bases and J by 5 bases, with 10 bases between the two germline ends. The CDR3 sequence is 14 residues long.

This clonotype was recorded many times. This chain's CDR3 is CASSLGGGHQYF. Here the CDR3 DNA reads TGTGCCAGCAGCTTAGGAGGGGGACATCAGTACTTC. V is TRBV7-6 and J is TRBJ2-4, with TRBD1 as a possible D gene (6 bases). Germline V gene data show CDR1 as SGHVS and CDR2 as FNYEAQ. The CDR3 has 12 amino acids. Trimming shortened V by 1 base and J by 12 bases, and 10 bases separated the two germline ends.

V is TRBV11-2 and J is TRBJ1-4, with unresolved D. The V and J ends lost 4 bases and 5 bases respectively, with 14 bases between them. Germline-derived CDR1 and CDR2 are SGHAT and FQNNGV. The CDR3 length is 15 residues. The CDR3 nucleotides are TGTGCCAGCAGCTCGACGACGGAAAAGAATGAAAAACTGTTTTTT. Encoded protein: CASSSTTEKNEKLFF.

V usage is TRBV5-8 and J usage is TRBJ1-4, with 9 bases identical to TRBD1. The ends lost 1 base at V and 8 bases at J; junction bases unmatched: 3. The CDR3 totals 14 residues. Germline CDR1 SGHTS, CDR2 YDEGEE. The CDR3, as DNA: TGTGCCAGCAGCTTGACAGGGGGCACGGAAAAACTGTTTTTT. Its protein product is CASSLTGGTEKLFF.

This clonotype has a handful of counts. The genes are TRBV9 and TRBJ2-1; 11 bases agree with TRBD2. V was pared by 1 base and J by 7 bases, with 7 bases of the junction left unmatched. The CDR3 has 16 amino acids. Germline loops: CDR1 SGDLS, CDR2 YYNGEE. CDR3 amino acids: CASSVILSSGGNEQFF. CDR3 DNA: TGTGCCAGCAGCGTAATTTTGTCTAGCGGGGGGAATGAGCAGTTCTTC.

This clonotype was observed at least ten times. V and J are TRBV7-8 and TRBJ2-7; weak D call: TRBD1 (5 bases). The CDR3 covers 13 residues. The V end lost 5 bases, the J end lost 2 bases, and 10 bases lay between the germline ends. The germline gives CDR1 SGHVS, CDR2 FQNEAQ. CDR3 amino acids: CASSLDRTYEQYV. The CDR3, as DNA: TGTGCCAGCAGCCTTGACAGAACCTACGAGCAGTACGTC.

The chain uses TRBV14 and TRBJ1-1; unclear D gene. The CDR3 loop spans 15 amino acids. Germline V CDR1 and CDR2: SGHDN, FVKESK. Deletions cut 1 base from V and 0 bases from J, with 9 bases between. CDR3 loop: CASSQAQIMNTEAFF. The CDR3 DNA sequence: TGTGCCAGCAGCCAAGCACAGATCATGAACACTGAAGCTTTCTTT. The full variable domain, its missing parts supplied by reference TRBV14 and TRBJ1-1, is EAGVTQFPSHSVIEKGQTVTLRCDPISGHDNLYWYRRVMGKEIKFLLHFVKESKQDESGMPNNRFLAERTGGTYSTLKVQPAELEDSGVYFCASSQAQIMNTEAFFGQGTRLTVV.

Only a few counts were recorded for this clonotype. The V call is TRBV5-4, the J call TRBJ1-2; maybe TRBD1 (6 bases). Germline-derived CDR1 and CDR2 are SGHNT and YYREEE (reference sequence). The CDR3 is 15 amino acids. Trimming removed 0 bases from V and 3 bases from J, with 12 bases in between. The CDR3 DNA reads TGTGCCAGCAGCTTGGTTCCGGACAGACACTATGGCTACACCTTC. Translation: CASSLVPDRHYGYTF.

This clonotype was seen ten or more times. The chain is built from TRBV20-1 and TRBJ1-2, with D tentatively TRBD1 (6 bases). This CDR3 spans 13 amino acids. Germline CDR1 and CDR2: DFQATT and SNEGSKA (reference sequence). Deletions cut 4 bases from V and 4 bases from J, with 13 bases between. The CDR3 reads CSAMPDRSYGYTF. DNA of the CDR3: TGCAGTGCTATGCCAGACAGGAGCTATGGCTACACCTTC.

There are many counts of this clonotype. This CDR3 is CASSFQAGGPNIQYF. DNA for the CDR3: TGTGCCAGCAGTTTTCAAGCGGGGGGGCCAAACATTCAGTACTTC. This chain connects TRBV12-3 or TRBV12-4 to TRBJ2-4, with TRBD2 identical over 10 bases. The V segment lost 3 bases and the J segment 6 bases; nucleotides outside the gene matches: 5. The CDR3 covers 15 residues.

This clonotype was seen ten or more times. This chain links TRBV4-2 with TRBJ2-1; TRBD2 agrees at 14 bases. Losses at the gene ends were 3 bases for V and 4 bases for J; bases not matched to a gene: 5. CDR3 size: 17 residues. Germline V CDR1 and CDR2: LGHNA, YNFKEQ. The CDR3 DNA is TGTGCCAGCAGCCAGACTAGCGGGGGGGCAGGGTACAATGAGCAGTTCTTC. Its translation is CASSQTSGGAGYNEQFF.